A selection of T cell receptor beta chains follows, all from one sample in a study of T cell repertoires in cytomegalovirus infection. TCRdb ran MiXCR on the reads and lists one entry per CDR3 protein. The sample has about 310,000 distinct CDR3 sequences, 17% seen once; the top ten hold about 11%. Source material: PBMCs. Receptors originate from a human donor in good health (CMV status not recorded). Some clones in this sample may be carry-over from other donors' samples. Both conserved end residues are part of each CDR3. A D gene is named only where the DNA matches it firmly. Not every row has a clone size; where given, it reads once, few, many or a size class.

v_gene	abundance	j_gene	d_gene	CDR3aa	CDR3nt
TRBV2	few	TRBJ2-5	-	CASALIVTETQYF	TGTGCCAGCGCCTTGATTGTAACGGAGACCCAGTACTTC
TRBV7-4	-	TRBJ2-1	TRBD2	CASSFTSVYEQFF	TGTGCCAGCAGCTTCACTAGCGTCTATGAGCAGTTCTTC
TRBV28	many	TRBJ2-7	-	CASSLKSGDERAAYEQYF	TGTGCCAGCAGTTTAAAATCTGGAGATGAGCGGGCCGCCTACGAGCAGTACTTC
TRBV6-2/TRBV6-3	many	TRBJ2-1	-	CASSYSRWQVNYNEQFF	TGTGCCAGCAGTTACTCAAGATGGCAGGTAAACTACAATGAGCAGTTCTTC
TRBV7-8	many	TRBJ1-3	-	CASSLGRPSSGNTIYF	TGTGCCAGCAGCTTGGGACGGCCCTCCTCTGGAAACACCATATATTTT
TRBV24-1	many	TRBJ1-5	TRBD1	CATSDSGTGDSQPQHF	TGTGCCACCAGTGATTCCGGGACAGGGGATAGTCAGCCCCAGCATTTT
TRBV7-6	many	TRBJ2-1	-	CASSLAWGGPYNEQFF	TGTGCCAGCAGCTTAGCGTGGGGGGGGCCCTACAATGAGCAGTTCTTC
TRBV12-3/TRBV12-4	-	TRBJ1-2	-	CASSPGRAGERGYTF	TGTGCCAGCAGCCCTGGACGGGCCGGTGAGAGGGGCTACACCTTC
TRBV19	-	TRBJ2-1	-	CASSTWTKNEQFF	TGTGCCAGTAGTACCTGGACTAAAAATGAGCAGTTCTTC
TRBV28	-	TRBJ1-2	TRBD1	CASSLPGTGGDGYTF	TGTGCCAGCAGTTTGCCCGGGACAGGGGGCGATGGCTACACCTTC
TRBV7-9	-	TRBJ1-1	TRBD1	CASSWDREAFF	TGTGCCAGCAGCTGGGACAGGGAAGCTTTCTTT
TRBV3-1	few	TRBJ2-5	TRBD2	CASSRDRGGGFGETQYF	TGTGCCAGCAGCCGAGACCGCGGGGGAGGCTTTGGAGAGACCCAGTACTTC
TRBV5-4	few	TRBJ2-7	TRBD2	CASSPGGAGTYEQYF	TGTGCCAGCAGCCCCGGGGGGGCCGGAACCTACGAGCAGTACTTC
TRBV7-2	many	TRBJ2-5	-	CASSLAMVQETQYF	TGTGCCAGCAGCTTAGCTATGGTTCAAGAGACCCAGTACTTC
TRBV24-1	-	TRBJ1-5	-	CATRGGSGSNQPQHF	TGTGCCACCAGGGGAGGGAGTGGGAGCAATCAGCCCCAGCATTTT
TRBV7-2	many	TRBJ2-5	-	CASSLYETQYF	TGTGCCAGCAGCCTATACGAGACCCAGTACTTC
TRBV20-1	few	TRBJ2-1	-	CSARGEVGTNEQFF	TGCAGTGCTAGGGGGGAGGTGGGGACGAATGAGCAGTTCTTC
TRBV7-2	few	TRBJ1-4	-	CASSLFAGPLTNEKLFF	TGTGCCAGCAGCTTATTCGCAGGACCACTAACGAATGAAAAACTGTTTTTT
TRBV6-1	many	TRBJ2-7	-	CASSTDGGRYEQYF	TGTGCCAGCAGCACGGATGGGGGTAGATACGAGCAGTACTTC
TRBV2	-	TRBJ2-4	TRBD1	CASSDRTGTGRGKNIQYF	TGTGCCAGCAGTGACAGGACAGGAACAGGACGTGGCAAAAACATTCAGTACTTC